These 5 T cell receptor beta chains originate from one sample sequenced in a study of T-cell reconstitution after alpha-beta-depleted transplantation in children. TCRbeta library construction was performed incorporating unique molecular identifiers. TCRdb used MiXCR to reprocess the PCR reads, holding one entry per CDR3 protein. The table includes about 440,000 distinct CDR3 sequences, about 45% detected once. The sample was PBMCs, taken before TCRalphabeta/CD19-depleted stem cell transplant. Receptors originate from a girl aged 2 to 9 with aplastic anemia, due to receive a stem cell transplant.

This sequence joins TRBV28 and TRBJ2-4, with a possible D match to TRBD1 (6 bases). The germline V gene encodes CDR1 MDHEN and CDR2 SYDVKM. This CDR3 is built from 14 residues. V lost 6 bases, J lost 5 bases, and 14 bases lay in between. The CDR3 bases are TGTGCCAGCAGCCCAGGGGCCCCTCAAAACATTCAGTACTTC. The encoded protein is CASSPGAPQNIQYF. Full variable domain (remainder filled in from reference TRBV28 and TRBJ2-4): DVKVTQSSRYLVKRTGEKVFLECVQDMDHENMFWYRQDPGLGLRLIYFSYDVKMKEKGDIPEGYSVSREKKERFSLILESASTNQTSMYLCASSPGAPQNIQYFGAGTRLSVL.

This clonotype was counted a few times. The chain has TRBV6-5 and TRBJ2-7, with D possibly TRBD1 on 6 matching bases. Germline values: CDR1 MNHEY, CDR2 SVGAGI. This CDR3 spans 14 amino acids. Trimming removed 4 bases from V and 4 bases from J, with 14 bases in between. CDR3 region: CASSLAGEGYEQYF. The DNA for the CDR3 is TGTGCCAGCAGTTTGGCAGGGGAAGGGTACGAGCAGTACTTC.

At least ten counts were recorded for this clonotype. This CDR3 is CATERGDSSSYNEQFF. Written as DNA, the CDR3 is TGTGCCACCGAGCGGGGGGACTCAAGCTCCTACAATGAGCAGTTCTTC. This chain connects TRBV15 to TRBJ2-1, with 9 bases that match TRBD2. This CDR3 is 16 amino acids long. CDR1 is LNHNV and CDR2 is YYDKDF in the germline V gene (reference sequence). After removal of 8 bases from V and 0 bases from J, the junction contained 8 bases not matched to a gene.

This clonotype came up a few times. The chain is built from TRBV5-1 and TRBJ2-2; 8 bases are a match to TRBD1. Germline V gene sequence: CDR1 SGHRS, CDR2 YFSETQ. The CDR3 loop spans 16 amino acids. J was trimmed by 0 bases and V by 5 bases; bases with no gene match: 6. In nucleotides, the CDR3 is TGCGCCAGCAGTCGGAGACAGGGGCCGAACACCGGGGAGCTGTTTTTT. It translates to CASSRRQGPNTGELFF.

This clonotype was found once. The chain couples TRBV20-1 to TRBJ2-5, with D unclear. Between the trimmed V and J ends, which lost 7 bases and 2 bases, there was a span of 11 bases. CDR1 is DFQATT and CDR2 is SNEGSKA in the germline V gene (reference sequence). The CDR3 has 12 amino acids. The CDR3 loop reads CSVNREQETQYF. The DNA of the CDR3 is TGCAGTGTTAACAGAGAACAAGAGACCCAGTACTTC.